These 25 T cell receptor beta chains originate from one sample sequenced in a study of control samples from healthy donors and cancer patients. Only in-frame clones appear in the TCRdb table, and some are missing; sequencing was by immunoSEQ multiplex PCR. This sample carries over 60,000 clones, approximately 90% of them seen once, and the ten largest clones take roughly 2%. Sequencing input: PBMCs. All receptors come from an older woman with head and neck cancer.

This rearrangement joins TRBV2 to TRBJ2-7; TRBD2 matches 8 bases. The J segment lost 4 bases and the V segment lost 7 bases, leaving 6 bases of the junction unmatched. Per the germline V gene, CDR1 is SNHLY and CDR2 is FYNNEI. This CDR3 is built from 13 residues. The CDR3 spells CASIPGRGYEQYF. CDR3 nucleotide sequence: TGTGCCAGCATTCCCGGGAGGGGTTACGAGCAGTACTTC.

The chain carries TRBV24-1 and TRBJ2-3; 14 nucleotides agree with TRBD2. Per the germline V gene, CDR1 is KGHDR and CDR2 is SFDVKD. The CDR3 has 17 amino acids. V gave up 3 bases and J gave up 4 bases; unmatched junction bases: 5. The CDR3 protein is CATSDDGLAGGADTQYF. The CDR3 region has the DNA TGTGCCACCAGTGATGACGGACTAGCGGGAGGAGCAGATACGCAGTATTTT.

The rearrangement uses TRBV6-1 and TRBJ2-7; no firm D call. Trimming left V 2 bases short and J 2 bases short, with 13 bases between. Germline V CDR1 and CDR2: MNHNS, SASEGT. The CDR3 has 15 amino acids. CDR3 in DNA: TGTGCCAGCAGTGAACGGTTCAACCAGGCCTACGAGCAGTACTTC. This gives the protein CASSERFNQAYEQYF.

V and J are TRBV9 and TRBJ1-1; maybe TRBD1 (6 bases). Germline loops: CDR1 SGDLS, CDR2 YYNGEE. The germline V and J ends were trimmed by 6 bases and 2 bases, with 14 bases remaining between them. This CDR3 is built from 14 residues. The CDR3 loop is CASNYGTTNTEAFF. The DNA for the CDR3 is TGTGCCAGCAACTACGGGACAACTAACACTGAAGCTTTCTTT.

This clone has only a few counts. This chain joins TRBV3-1 (or the pseudogene TRBV3-2) and TRBJ1-2; 9 positions agree with TRBD1. The junction had 9 bases not matched to a gene; V was cut back by 4 bases and J by 6 bases. The CDR3 has 15 amino acids. Germline V CDR1 and CDR2: LGHDT, YNNKEL (reference sequence). The CDR3 protein is CASSLSDRGKDGYTF. The CDR3 nucleotides are TGTGCCAGCAGCCTTTCGGACAGGGGAAAAGATGGCTACACCTTC.

V usage is TRBV5-1 and J usage is TRBJ2-7, with TRBD1 as a possible D gene (5 bases). CDR3 length: 15 residues. The germline CDR1 and CDR2 sequences are SGHRS and YFSETQ. The V end lost 0 bases, the J end lost 5 bases, and 15 bases lay between the germline ends. CDR3 residues: CASSLDRGVSDEQYF. In DNA form, the CDR3 reads TGCGCCAGCAGCTTGGATAGGGGCGTGTCAGACGAGCAGTACTTC.

This chain joins TRBV5-1 and TRBJ2-1; 8 bases match TRBD2. The V gene end was trimmed by 4 bases and the J gene end by 10 bases; junction bases not matched to a gene: 10. The germline CDR1 and CDR2 sequences are SGHRS and YFSETQ. The CDR3 runs 14 residues. Written as DNA, the CDR3 is TGCGCCAGCAGCAAATTACTAGCGGAAGTCGAGCAGTTCTTC. Protein: CASSKLLAEVEQFF.

V usage is TRBV18 and J usage is TRBJ1-2; D call uncertain. Trimming took 2 bases from V and 0 from J, leaving 13 bases between them. CDR1 and CDR2 from the germline V gene are KGHSH and LQKENI. The CDR3 totals 16 residues. CDR3 loop: CASSPGLLQANYGYTF. Here the CDR3 DNA reads TGTGCCAGCTCACCAGGGCTTCTCCAAGCTAACTATGGCTACACCTTC.

V is TRBV6-5 and J is TRBJ1-4, with D perhaps matching TRBD1 (5 bases). V lost 6 bases and J 5 bases, leaving 7 bases between the germline ends. The CDR3 spans 12 residues. Germline V lookup: CDR1 MNHEY, CDR2 SVGAGI. CDR3 nucleotide sequence: TGTGCCAGCAGCCGGGGCAATGAAAAACTGTTTTTT. Protein product: CASSRGNEKLFF.

J is TRBJ1-1 and V is TRBV6-5; D is ambiguous. This CDR3 is 13 amino acids long. V was pared by 7 bases and J by 0 bases, with 9 bases between. Germline V CDR1 and CDR2: MNHEY, SVGAGI. The CDR3 sequence is CASKGAMNTEAFF. The CDR3 DNA reads TGTGCCAGCAAAGGAGCGATGAACACTGAAGCTTTCTTT.

V and J are TRBV13 and TRBJ2-5, with 7 bases fitting TRBD2. The CDR3 runs to 15 residues. Germline V CDR1 and CDR2: PRHDT, FYEKMQ (reference sequence). The ends lost 5 bases at V and 4 bases at J; junction bases unmatched: 10. DNA of the CDR3: TGTGCCAGCAGCCAAAGACTAGCCCAGGGAGAGACCCAGTACTTC. Translating it yields CASSQRLAQGETQYF.

The J gene is TRBJ2-7, the V gene TRBV11-2; D is perhaps TRBD2 (5 bases). Germline V lookup: CDR1 SGHAT, CDR2 FQNNGV. Trimming took off 1 base at V and 0 bases at J, with 13 bases between the two ends. There are 16 residues in the CDR3. The DNA of the CDR3 is TGTGCCAGCAGCTTAGTCGAGTTGGGGAGCTCCTACGAGCAGTACTTC. Translating it yields CASSLVELGSSYEQYF.

The chain employs TRBV10-2 and TRBJ2-3; unclear D gene. Germline assignment: CDR1 WSHSY and CDR2 SAAADI. This CDR3 has 13 amino acids. V shed 5 bases and J shed 5 bases, with 11 bases lying between them. DNA for the CDR3: TGCGCCAGCAGTAAGGTAGCCGGAGATACGCAGTATTTT. This gives the protein CASSKVAGDTQYF.

The chain has TRBV7-9 and TRBJ1-1, with D hard to call. Per germline, CDR1 SEHNR and CDR2 FQNEAQ (reference sequence). CDR3 length: 14 amino acids. The V gene lost 4 bases and the J gene lost 1 base, with 10 bases spanning the gap. The CDR3 here is CASSSGRSNTEAFF. The CDR3 DNA reads as TGTGCCAGCAGCTCAGGACGTTCGAACACTGAAGCTTTCTTT.

This clone was detected once. The genes are TRBV5-1 and TRBJ2-1; 9 bases match TRBD1. CDR3 size: 16 residues. From germline, CDR1 is SGHRS and CDR2 YFSETQ. V shed 0 bases, J shed 4 bases, and the junction held 5 bases outside the gene matches. The CDR3 region has the DNA TGCGCCAGCAGCTTGGGGGACAGGGAAAGATACAATGAGCAGTTCTTC. It encodes CASSLGDRERYNEQFF.

The gene calls are TRBV5-8 and TRBJ2-5, with a possible D match to TRBD1 (5 bases). Trimming pared 6 bases from V and 4 bases from J, leaving 10 bases between. CDR3 length: 12 amino acids. Germline CDR1 SGHTS, CDR2 YDEGEE. CDR3 sequence: CASTLRVETQYF. The CDR3 DNA reads as TGTGCCAGCACGCTCAGGGTAGAGACCCAGTACTTC.

The chain carries TRBV7-7 and TRBJ2-2; 9 bases are a match to TRBD1. In germline, CDR1 is SSHAT, CDR2 FNYEAQ (reference sequence). V trimming: 3 bases; J trimming: 1 base; junction bases outside the gene matches: 0. This CDR3 comprises 15 residues. The CDR3 spells CASSLDRGNTGELFF. The DNA of the CDR3 is TGTGCCAGCAGCTTGGACAGGGGGAACACCGGGGAGCTGTTTTTT.

The rearrangement joins TRBV4-1 to TRBJ2-2; possible D gene TRBD2, 5 bases. The CDR3 consists of 17 residues. Germline assignment: CDR1 MGHRA and CDR2 YSYEKL. V lost 0 bases to trimming and J lost 6 bases, with 17 bases between them. The CDR3 nucleotides read TGCGCCAGCAGCCAAGACGGCAAGCGGCCTTCGCCCGGGGAGCTGTTTTTT. Its translation: CASSQDGKRPSPGELFF.

The chain has TRBV19 and TRBJ1-5; 7 positions match TRBD1. The V gene end was trimmed by 3 bases and the J gene end by 4 bases; junction bases not matched to a gene: 6. The CDR3 loop spans 15 amino acids. Germline lookup yields CDR1 LNHDA and CDR2 SQIVND (reference sequence). CDR3 bases: TGTGCCAGTAGTATTAAGGAGGGGGCGAATCAGCCCCAGCATTTT. This codes for CASSIKEGANQPQHF.

J is TRBJ2-3 and V is TRBV7-3; a possible D gene is TRBD2 (6 bases). The V gene's germline CDR1 is SGHTA and CDR2 FQGTGA. There are 16 residues in the CDR3. V lost 5 bases, J lost 1 base, and 16 bases lay in between. CDR3: CASSKSAGLGTDTQYF. The CDR3 region has the DNA TGTGCCAGCAGCAAGTCGGCGGGGTTGGGCACAGATACGCAGTATTTT.

This sequence joins TRBV5-1 and TRBJ2-3, with a weak D call TRBD2 (5 bases). The germline V gene has CDR1 SGHRS and CDR2 YFSETQ. V lost 4 bases to trimming and J lost 4 bases, with 19 bases between them. CDR3 length: 16 amino acids. CDR3 protein: CASSRRTIEGADTQYF. Here the CDR3 DNA reads TGCGCCAGCAGCCGCCGTACGATAGAGGGTGCAGATACGCAGTATTTT.

The chain combines TRBV11-2 with TRBJ2-2, with TRBD2 matching 10 bases. The CDR3 consists of 14 residues. Germline CDR1 and CDR2: SGHAT and FQNNGV. V trimming: 6 bases; J trimming: 4 bases; junction bases outside the gene matches: 2. The CDR3 region has the DNA TGTGCCAGCAGACGACTAGCGGGCACCGGGGAGCTGTTTTTT. Encoded protein: CASRRLAGTGELFF.

The chain recombines TRBV12-3 or TRBV12-4 with TRBJ2-7; D possibly corresponds to TRBD2 (5 bases). V was pared by 8 bases and J by 7 bases, with 18 bases between. This CDR3 contains 13 residues. The CDR3 coding sequence is TGTGCCAGCGGATACAGAGGGAGATGGGAGCAGTACTTC. It translates to CASGYRGRWEQYF.

The gene calls are TRBV5-1 and TRBJ2-3, with D possibly TRBD2 on 5 matching bases. Germline CDR1 is SGHRS and CDR2 is YFSETQ. The CDR3 runs 16 residues. Between the trimmed V and J ends, which lost 0 bases and 4 bases, there was a span of 15 bases. The CDR3 loop reads CASSLEAARRADTQYF. The CDR3, as DNA: TGCGCCAGCAGCTTGGAAGCGGCCAGACGGGCAGATACGCAGTATTTT.

This clone has more than one count but fewer than ten. The chain uses TRBV20-1 and TRBJ2-2; possible D gene TRBD1, 6 bases. Looked up from germline, CDR1 is DFQATT and CDR2 is SNEGSKA (reference sequence). The CDR3 is 17 residues long. Trimming removed 6 bases from V and 1 base from J, with 21 bases in between. CDR3 amino acids: CSASRTKGDGNTGELFF. CDR3 nucleotide sequence: TGCAGTGCCAGTCGGACCAAGGGGGACGGGAACACCGGGGAGCTGTTTTTT.